This entry lists 22 T cell receptor beta chains sequenced from one sample in a study of blood T cell repertoires in COVID-19. Generated by immunoSEQ multiplex PCR, the TCRdb table keeps only in-frame clones and is missing some. Of about 78,000 clones in the sample, roughly 86% are singletons; the top ten hold 4.5% to 6%. Sample: peripheral blood. The receptors were gathered from a man aged 45-60 years with active or convalescent COVID-19.

V and J are TRBV6-1 and TRBJ1-4; D is perhaps TRBD1 (6 bases). Germline V gene data show CDR1 as MNHNS and CDR2 as SASEGT. This CDR3 contains 17 residues. Trimming took 4 bases from V and 0 from J, leaving 15 bases between them. CDR3 sequence (DNA): TGTGCCAGCAGTGCCTCAGGGGACGGTTCAACTAATGAAAAACTGTTTTTT. It specifies CASSASGDGSTNEKLFF.

The chain is built from TRBV18 and TRBJ2-7; TRBD1 aligns across 8 bases. The ends lost 5 bases at V and 4 bases at J; junction bases unmatched: 10. This CDR3 spans 15 amino acids. Germline CDR1 and CDR2: KGHSH and LQKENI. The CDR3 DNA reads TGTGCCAGCTCAGCGACAGGGGTCCGATCATACGAGCAGTACGTC. This gives the protein CASSATGVRSYEQYV.

The chain recombines TRBV18 with TRBJ2-2; weak D call: TRBD2 (5 bases). Trimming stripped 10 bases from V and 0 bases from J, with 18 bases between. The germline V gene encodes CDR1 KGHSH and CDR2 LQKENI. The CDR3 has 16 amino acids. CDR3: CATPLLDGTNTGELFF. CDR3 in DNA: TGTGCCACTCCGTTATTAGACGGGACGAACACCGGGGAGCTGTTTTTT.

The rearrangement joins TRBV18 to TRBJ2-1; 8 positions agree with TRBD1. There are 18 residues in the CDR3. The germline V gene has CDR1 KGHSH and CDR2 LQKENI. The V segment lost 0 bases and the J segment 5 bases; nucleotides outside the gene matches: 12. CDR3 amino acids: CASSPPSKFQGADNEQFF. The CDR3 DNA sequence: TGTGCCAGCTCACCACCGTCAAAGTTTCAGGGGGCGGACAATGAGCAGTTCTTC.

This clone has a handful of counts. The V and J genes are TRBV10-3 and TRBJ1-1, with D hard to call. Germline loops: CDR1 ENHRY, CDR2 SYGVKD. The V end was cut by 0 bases, the J end by 0 bases, with 8 bases between. CDR3 length: 15 amino acids. The CDR3 loop is CAISESAVMNTEAFF. CDR3 DNA: TGTGCCATCAGTGAGTCCGCAGTTATGAACACTGAAGCTTTCTTT.

The J gene is TRBJ2-1, the V gene TRBV21-1; no check of the table's D call, TRBD1, against the DNA was made. TRBV21-1 represents a pseudogene. The CDR3 consists of 15 residues. CDR3 residues: CASSSRDRPYNEQFF. The CDR3 DNA is TGTGCCAGCAGCAGTCGGGACAGACCCTACAATGAGCAGTTCTTC.

The chain carries TRBV5-1 and TRBJ1-1, with 8 bases that match TRBD1. Trimming removed 3 bases from V and 1 base from J; junction bases left unmatched: 5. The CDR3 spans 15 residues. Germline V gene sequence: CDR1 SGHRS, CDR2 YFSETQ. The CDR3 reads CASSSIGQGNTEAFF. The CDR3 DNA reads TGCGCCAGCAGCTCGATCGGACAGGGGAACACTGAAGCTTTCTTT.

The chain joins TRBV7-6 to TRBJ1-5; 8 bases fit TRBD1. Germline V gene data show CDR1 as SGHVS and CDR2 as FNYEAQ. The CDR3 runs 17 residues. Trimming at V came to 5 bases and at J to 4 bases, leaving 13 bases not matched to a gene. The CDR3 loop reads CASSHRGTGQPNQPQHF. The CDR3 DNA is TGTGCCAGCAGCCACAGGGGGACGGGACAGCCTAATCAGCCCCAGCATTTT.

This chain links TRBV24-1 with TRBJ2-3; tentative D call: TRBD2 (5 bases). Germline lookup yields CDR1 KGHDR and CDR2 SFDVKD. CDR3 size: 16 residues. Between the trimmed V and J ends, which lost 3 bases and 0 bases, there was a span of 12 bases. CDR3 in amino acids: CATSDQARTSTDTQYF. CDR3 in DNA: TGTGCCACCAGTGATCAAGCTAGGACTAGCACAGATACGCAGTATTTT.

The chain recombines TRBV3-1 (or the pseudogene TRBV3-2) with TRBJ2-7; a weak D match, TRBD2 (6 bases). CDR1 and CDR2 from the germline V gene are LGHDT and YNNKEL (reference sequence). CDR3 length: 16 residues. The V gene lost 1 base and the J gene lost 2 bases, with 15 bases spanning the gap. The CDR3 reads CASSQVRGVPTYEQYF. The CDR3 nucleotides read TGTGCCAGCAGCCAAGTGCGGGGAGTCCCTACCTACGAGCAGTACTTC.

CDR3 region: CAISTGQGISPEAFF. The CDR3 DNA reads as TGTGCCATCAGTACGGGACAGGGTATTTCTCCTGAAGCTTTCTTT. The chain carries TRBV10-3 and TRBJ1-1; 9 bases align to TRBD1. There are 15 residues in the CDR3. The junction had 10 bases not matched to a gene; V was cut back by 5 bases and J by 6 bases. Germline assignment: CDR1 ENHRY and CDR2 SYGVKD.

V usage is TRBV28 and J usage is TRBJ2-1; D might be TRBD1 (5 bases). The ends were cut back, 7 bases at V and 6 bases at J, with 10 bases in the middle. Germline V CDR1 and CDR2: MDHEN, SYDVKM. The CDR3 consists of 12 residues. CDR3 residues: CASKTTVNEQFF. CDR3 bases: TGTGCCAGCAAAACGACAGTCAATGAGCAGTTCTTC.

The J gene is TRBJ1-6, the V gene TRBV5-4; TRBD1 matches at 10 bases. Germline values: CDR1 SGHNT, CDR2 YYREEE (reference sequence). This CDR3 contains 18 residues. The V and J ends lost 4 bases and 6 bases, in that order; junction bases with no gene match: 13. CDR3 region: CASSLGPGQGIGNSPLHF. CDR3 in DNA: TGTGCCAGCAGCCTAGGACCGGGACAGGGGATCGGTAATTCACCCCTCCACTTT.

The CDR3 DNA reads TGTGCCAGCAGACAAACAGGGAATCATGAAAAACTGTTTTTT. It is translated as CASRQTGNHEKLFF. The rearrangement uses TRBV7-9 and TRBJ1-4; D is perhaps TRBD1 (6 bases). The V end lost 6 bases, the J end lost 6 bases, and 14 bases lay between the germline ends. The CDR3 spans 14 residues. Germline V gene lookup returns CDR1 SEHNR and CDR2 FQNEAQ (reference sequence).

This clone was counted once. The V gene is TRBV10-1, the J gene TRBJ2-3, with D maybe TRBD2 (5 bases). Germline CDR1 reads WNHNN; CDR2 reads SYGVQD (reference sequence). The CDR3 contains 12 residues. The V end lost 4 bases, the J end lost 10 bases, and 12 bases lay between the germline ends. The CDR3 is CASSGASLPQYF. DNA for the CDR3: TGCGCCAGCAGTGGGGCTAGCTTACCGCAGTATTTT.

CDR3 region: CASSLGHMNTEAFF. The CDR3 DNA reads as TGTGCCAGCAGCCTCGGACATATGAACACTGAAGCTTTCTTT. The rearrangement uses TRBV6-5 and TRBJ1-1; TRBD1 might be the D (5 bases). V gave up 6 bases and J gave up 0 bases, with 11 bases separating them. The CDR3 contains 14 residues. The germline CDR1 and CDR2 sequences are MNHEY and SVGAGI.

This clone was observed a single time. The chain uses TRBV6-2 or TRBV6-3 and TRBJ2-5; 7 bases map to TRBD2. CDR1 is MNHEY and CDR2 is SVGEGT in the germline V gene. The CDR3 covers 14 residues. J was trimmed by 5 bases and V by 5 bases; bases with no gene match: 8. Written as DNA, the CDR3 is TGTGCCAGCAGTCTTCCGGGACTAACCGAGACCCAGTACTTC. Protein product: CASSLPGLTETQYF.

V usage is TRBV14 and J usage is TRBJ1-2, with D hard to call. The CDR3 covers 11 residues. Germline V lookup: CDR1 SGHDN, CDR2 FVKESK. V was cut by 11 bases and J by 5 bases, with 12 bases left in between. The CDR3 DNA reads as TGTGCCGTCAAGAGGGTTTATGGCTACACCTTC. The encoded protein is CAVKRVYGYTF.

The gene calls are TRBV18 and TRBJ2-5; 11 bases line up with TRBD2. CDR3 length: 17 residues. Germline V lookup: CDR1 KGHSH, CDR2 LQKENI. The ends lost 1 base at V and 1 base at J; junction bases unmatched: 5. CDR3 sequence reads: CASSPLLTSGGQETQYF. DNA of the CDR3: TGTGCCAGCTCACCACTCCTAACTAGCGGGGGCCAAGAGACCCAGTACTTC.

V gene TRBV11-3 combines with J gene TRBJ1-1; D possibly corresponds to TRBD1 (5 bases). Per germline, CDR1 SGHNT and CDR2 YENEEA. Trimming took 8 bases from V and 5 from J, leaving 18 bases between them. This CDR3 region has 14 residues. The CDR3 DNA reads as TGTGCCAGCGCCTCGGGAGGGGCGGGAACTGAAGCTTTCTTT. Translation: CASASGGAGTEAFF. The full variable domain, its missing parts supplied by reference TRBV11-3 and TRBJ1-1, is EAGVVQSPRYKIIEKKQPVAFWCNPISGHNTLYWYLQNLGQGPELLIRYENEEAVDDSQLPKDRFSAERLKGVDSTLKIQPAELGDSAVYLCASASGGAGTEAFFGQGTRLTVV.

This clone has just a few counts. This chain connects TRBV7-9 to TRBJ2-7, with D unclear. The CDR3 has 11 residues. Germline loops: CDR1 SEHNR, CDR2 FQNEAQ (reference sequence). Trimming cost V 5 bases and J 8 bases, with 10 bases left between them. The chain's CDR3 is CASSLPVQQYV. CDR3 in DNA: TGTGCCAGCAGCCTCCCGGTGCAGCAGTACGTC.

The J gene is TRBJ2-1, the V gene TRBV28; TRBD1 matches 10 bases. Germline-derived CDR1 and CDR2 are MDHEN and SYDVKM. V dropped 4 bases and J dropped 10; count of bases not matched to a gene: 10. The CDR3 consists of 15 residues. This chain's CDR3 is CASSSPSGQGLEQFF. DNA of the CDR3: TGTGCCAGCAGTTCACCCTCGGGACAGGGGTTAGAGCAGTTCTTC.